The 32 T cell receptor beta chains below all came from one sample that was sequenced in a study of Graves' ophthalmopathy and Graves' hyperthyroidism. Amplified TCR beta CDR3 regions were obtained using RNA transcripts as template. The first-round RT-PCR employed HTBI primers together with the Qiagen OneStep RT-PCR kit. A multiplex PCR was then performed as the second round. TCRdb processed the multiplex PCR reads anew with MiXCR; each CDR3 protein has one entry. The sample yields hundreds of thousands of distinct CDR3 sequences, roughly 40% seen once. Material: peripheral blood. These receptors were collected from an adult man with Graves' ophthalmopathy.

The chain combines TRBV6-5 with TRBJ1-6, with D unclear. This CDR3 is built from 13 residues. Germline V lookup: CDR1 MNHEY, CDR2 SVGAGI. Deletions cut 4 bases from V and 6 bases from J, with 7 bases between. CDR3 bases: TGTGCCAGCAGTTCGACTTCTAATTCACCCCTCCACTTT. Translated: CASSSTSNSPLHF.

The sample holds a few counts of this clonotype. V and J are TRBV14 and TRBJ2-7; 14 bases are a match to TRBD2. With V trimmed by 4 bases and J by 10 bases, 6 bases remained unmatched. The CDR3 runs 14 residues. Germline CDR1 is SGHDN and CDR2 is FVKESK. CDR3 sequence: CASSPGLAGERQYF. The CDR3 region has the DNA TGTGCCAGCAGCCCGGGACTAGCGGGAGAGCGACAGTACTTC.

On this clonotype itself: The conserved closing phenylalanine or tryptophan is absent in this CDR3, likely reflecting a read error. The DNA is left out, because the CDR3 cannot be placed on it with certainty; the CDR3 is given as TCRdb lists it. The CDR3 loop reads CSAKGDGTGIY. This chain connects TRBV29-1 to TRBJ2-5; the table's D call TRBD1 went unverified against the DNA. The CDR3 length is 11 residues, termini included. Germline assignment: CDR1 SQVTM and CDR2 ANQGSEA.

CDR3: CASNGPGKEAFF. CDR3 in DNA: TGTGCCAGCAACGGGCCGGGAAAGGAAGCTTTCTTT. This sequence joins TRBV28 and TRBJ1-1; D is unclear. Trimming removed 7 bases from V and 8 bases from J, with 14 bases in between. The germline V gene has CDR1 MDHEN and CDR2 SYDVKM. The CDR3 is 12 residues long.

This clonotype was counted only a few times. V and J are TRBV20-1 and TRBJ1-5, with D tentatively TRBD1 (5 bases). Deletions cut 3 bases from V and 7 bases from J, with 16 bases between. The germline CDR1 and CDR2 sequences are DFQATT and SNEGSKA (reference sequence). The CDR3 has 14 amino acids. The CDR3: CSASKGRGGQPQHF. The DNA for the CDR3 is TGCAGTGCTAGTAAGGGAAGGGGAGGCCAGCCCCAGCATTTT.

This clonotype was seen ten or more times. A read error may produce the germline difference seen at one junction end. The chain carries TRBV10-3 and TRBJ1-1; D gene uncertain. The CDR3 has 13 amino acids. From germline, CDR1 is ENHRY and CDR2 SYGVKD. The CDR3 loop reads CASSYLRDTEAFF. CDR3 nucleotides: TGTGCCAGCAGTTATCTTCGGGACACTGAAGCTTTCTTT.

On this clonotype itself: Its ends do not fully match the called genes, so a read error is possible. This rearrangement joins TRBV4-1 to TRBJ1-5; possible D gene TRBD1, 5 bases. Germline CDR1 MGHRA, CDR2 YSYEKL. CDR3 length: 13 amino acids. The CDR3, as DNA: TGTGCCAGCAGCCAAGAGCGGACCCAGGGTCAGCATTTT. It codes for CASSQERTQGQHF.

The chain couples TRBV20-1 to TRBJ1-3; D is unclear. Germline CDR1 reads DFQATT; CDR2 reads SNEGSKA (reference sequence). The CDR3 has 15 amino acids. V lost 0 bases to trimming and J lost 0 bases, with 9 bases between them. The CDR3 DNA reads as TGCAGTGCTAGAGATGATCAGAGCTCTGGAAACACCATATATTTT. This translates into CSARDDQSSGNTIYF.

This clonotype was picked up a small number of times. The CDR3 spells CASSPGQGAIASEQYF. CDR3 nucleotide sequence: TGTGCCAGCAGCCCCGGACAGGGGGCGATCGCGTCCGAGCAGTACTTC. The chain employs TRBV7-3 and TRBJ2-7; 11 bases align to TRBD1. The germline V gene has CDR1 SGHTA and CDR2 FQGTGA. CDR3 length: 16 amino acids. J was trimmed by 6 bases and V by 5 bases; bases with no gene match: 12.

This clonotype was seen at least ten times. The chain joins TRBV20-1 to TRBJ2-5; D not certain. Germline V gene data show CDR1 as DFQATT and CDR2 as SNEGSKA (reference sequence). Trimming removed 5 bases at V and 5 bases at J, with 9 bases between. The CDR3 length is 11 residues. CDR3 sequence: CSAQDWETQYF. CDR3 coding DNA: TGCAGTGCTCAGGATTGGGAGACCCAGTACTTC.

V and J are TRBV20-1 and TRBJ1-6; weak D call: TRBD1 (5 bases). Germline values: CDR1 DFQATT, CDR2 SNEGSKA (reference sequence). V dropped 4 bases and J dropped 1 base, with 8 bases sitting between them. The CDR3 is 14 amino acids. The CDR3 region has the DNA TGCAGTGCTAACGGGGGGTCCTATAATTCACCCCTCCACTTT. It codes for CSANGGSYNSPLHF.

CDR3 DNA sequence: TGTGCCAGCAGCTTTAGCAGGCCCGGGGGCAATCAGCCCCAGCATTTT. This encodes CASSFSRPGGNQPQHF. V gene TRBV24-1 combines with J gene TRBJ1-5; D is undetermined. CDR1 is KGHDR, CDR2 SFDVKD, per germline. The CDR3 has 16 residues. V lost 11 bases to trimming and J lost 2 bases, with 21 bases between them.

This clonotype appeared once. The CDR3 DNA sequence: TGTGCCAGCATTGGTGGGACTTCCGACTACGAGCAGTACTTC. It specifies CASIGGTSDYEQYF. This chain uses TRBV10-3 with TRBJ2-7; a weak D match, TRBD2 (6 bases). V gave up 10 bases and J gave up 3 bases, with 19 bases separating them. The CDR3 sequence is 14 residues long. Germline values: CDR1 ENHRY, CDR2 SYGVKD.

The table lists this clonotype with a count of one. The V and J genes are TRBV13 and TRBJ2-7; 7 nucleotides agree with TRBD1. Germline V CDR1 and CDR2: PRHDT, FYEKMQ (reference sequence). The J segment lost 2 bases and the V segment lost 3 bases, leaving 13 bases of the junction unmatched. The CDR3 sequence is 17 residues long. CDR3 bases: TGTGCCAGCAGCTTGTTAGGGGGCGGAGATGAGACCTACGAGCAGTACTTC. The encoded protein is CASSLLGGGDETYEQYF.

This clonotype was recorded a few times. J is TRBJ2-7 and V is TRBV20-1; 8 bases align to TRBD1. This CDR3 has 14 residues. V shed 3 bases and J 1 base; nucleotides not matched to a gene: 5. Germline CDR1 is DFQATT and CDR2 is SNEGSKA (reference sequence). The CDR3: CSASNRGKSYEQYF. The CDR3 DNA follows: TGCAGTGCTAGTAACAGGGGGAAGTCCTACGAGCAGTACTTC.

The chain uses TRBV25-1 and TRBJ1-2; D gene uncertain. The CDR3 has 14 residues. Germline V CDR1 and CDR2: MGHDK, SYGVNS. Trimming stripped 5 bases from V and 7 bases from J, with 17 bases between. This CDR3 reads CASSTPPEIGGYTF. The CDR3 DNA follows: TGTGCCAGCAGTACCCCCCCAGAGATAGGTGGCTACACCTTC.

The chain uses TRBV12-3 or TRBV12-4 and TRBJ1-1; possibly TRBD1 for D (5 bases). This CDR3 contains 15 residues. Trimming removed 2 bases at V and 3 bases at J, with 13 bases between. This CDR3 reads CASSLNRGVDTEAFF. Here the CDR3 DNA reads TGTGCCAGCAGTTTAAATCGAGGGGTGGACACTGAAGCTTTCTTT.

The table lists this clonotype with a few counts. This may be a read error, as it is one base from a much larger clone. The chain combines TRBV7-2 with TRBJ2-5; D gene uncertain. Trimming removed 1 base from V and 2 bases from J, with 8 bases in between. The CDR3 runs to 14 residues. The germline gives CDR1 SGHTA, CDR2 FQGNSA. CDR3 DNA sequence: TGTGCCAGCAGCTTAGTTAGCAGGCAAGAGACCCAGTACTTC. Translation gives CASSLVSRQETQYF.

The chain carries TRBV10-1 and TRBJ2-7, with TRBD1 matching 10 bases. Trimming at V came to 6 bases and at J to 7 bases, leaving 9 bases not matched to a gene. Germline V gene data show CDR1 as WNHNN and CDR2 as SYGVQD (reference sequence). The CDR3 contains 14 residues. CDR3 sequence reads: CASSRGTGVGEQYF. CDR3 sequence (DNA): TGCGCCAGCAGCCGCGGGACAGGGGTCGGTGAGCAGTACTTC.

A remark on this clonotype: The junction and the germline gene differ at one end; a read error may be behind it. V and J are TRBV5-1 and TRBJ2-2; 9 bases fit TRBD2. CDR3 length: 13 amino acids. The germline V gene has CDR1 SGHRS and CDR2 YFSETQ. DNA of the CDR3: TGTGCCAGCAGCCAAGATCAAGCGGGGGGGCTGTTTTTT. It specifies CASSQDQAGGLFF.

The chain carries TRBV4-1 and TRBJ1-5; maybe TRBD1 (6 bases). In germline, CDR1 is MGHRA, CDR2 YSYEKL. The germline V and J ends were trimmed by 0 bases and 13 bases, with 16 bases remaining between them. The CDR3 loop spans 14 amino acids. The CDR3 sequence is CASSQERGTYIQHF. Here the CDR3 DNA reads TGCGCCAGCAGCCAAGAGAGGGGGACTTATATACAGCATTTT.

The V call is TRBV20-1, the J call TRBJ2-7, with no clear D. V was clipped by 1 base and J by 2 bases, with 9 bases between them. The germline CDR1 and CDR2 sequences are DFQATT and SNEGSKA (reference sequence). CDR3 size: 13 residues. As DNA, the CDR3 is TGCAGTGCTAGAGCCTGGAGAACCTACGAGCAGTACTTC. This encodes CSARAWRTYEQYF.

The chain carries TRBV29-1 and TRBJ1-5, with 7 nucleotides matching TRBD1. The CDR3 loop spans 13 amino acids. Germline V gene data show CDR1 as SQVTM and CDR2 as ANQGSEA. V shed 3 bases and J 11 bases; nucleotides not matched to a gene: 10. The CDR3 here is CSVEKDRAETQHF. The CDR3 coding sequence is TGCAGCGTTGAGAAAGACAGGGCAGAGACCCAGCATTTT.

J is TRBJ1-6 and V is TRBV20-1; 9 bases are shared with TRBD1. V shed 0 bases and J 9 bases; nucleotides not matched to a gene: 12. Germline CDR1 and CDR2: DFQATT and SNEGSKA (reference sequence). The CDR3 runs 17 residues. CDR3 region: CSARDSLSGQGRSPLHF. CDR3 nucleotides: TGCAGTGCTAGAGATAGTCTCTCGGGACAGGGACGTTCACCCCTCCACTTT.

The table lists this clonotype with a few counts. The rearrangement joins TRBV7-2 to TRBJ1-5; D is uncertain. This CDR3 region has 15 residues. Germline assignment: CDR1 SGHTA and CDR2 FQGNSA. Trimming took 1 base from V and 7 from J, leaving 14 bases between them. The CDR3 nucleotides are TGTGCCAGCAGCTTAGGAACTAGGGAGGGACAGCCCCAGCATTTT. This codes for CASSLGTREGQPQHF.

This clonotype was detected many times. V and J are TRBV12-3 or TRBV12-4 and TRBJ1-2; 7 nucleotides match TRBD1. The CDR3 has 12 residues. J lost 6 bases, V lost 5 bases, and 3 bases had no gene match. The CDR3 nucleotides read TGTGCCAGCAGTACAGGGGAACATGGCTACACCTTC. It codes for CASSTGEHGYTF.

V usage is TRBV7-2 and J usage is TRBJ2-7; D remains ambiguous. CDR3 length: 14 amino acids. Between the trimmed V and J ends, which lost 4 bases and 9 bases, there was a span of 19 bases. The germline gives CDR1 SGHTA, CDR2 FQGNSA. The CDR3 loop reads CASSSTGEGWRQYF. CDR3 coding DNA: TGTGCCAGCAGCTCAACCGGAGAAGGTTGGCGGCAGTACTTC.

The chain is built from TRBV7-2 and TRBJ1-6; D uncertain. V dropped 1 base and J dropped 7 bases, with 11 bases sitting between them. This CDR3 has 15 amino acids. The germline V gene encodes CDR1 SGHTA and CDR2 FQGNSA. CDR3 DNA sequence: TGTGCCAGCAGCTTAGTGTCGGGGATGAATTCACCCCTCCACTTT. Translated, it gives CASSLVSGMNSPLHF.

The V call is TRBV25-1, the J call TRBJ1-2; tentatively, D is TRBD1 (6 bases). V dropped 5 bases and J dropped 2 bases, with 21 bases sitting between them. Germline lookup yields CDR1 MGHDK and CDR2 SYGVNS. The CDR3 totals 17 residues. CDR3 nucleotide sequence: TGTGCCAGCAGTTACTCCGCCCCGGGGCAGGGGAACTATGGCTACACCTTC. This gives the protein CASSYSAPGQGNYGYTF.

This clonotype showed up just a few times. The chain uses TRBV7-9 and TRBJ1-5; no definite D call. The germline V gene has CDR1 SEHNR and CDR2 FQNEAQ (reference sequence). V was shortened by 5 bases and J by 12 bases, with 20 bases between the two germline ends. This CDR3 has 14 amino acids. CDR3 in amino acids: CASSHSGRSSYQHF. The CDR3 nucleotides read TGTGCCAGCAGCCATTCGGGCAGGTCGAGTTACCAGCATTTT. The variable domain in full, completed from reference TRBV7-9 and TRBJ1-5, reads DTGVSQNPRHKITKRGQNVTFRCDPISEHNRLYWYRQTLGQGPEFLTYFQNEAQLEKSRLLSDRFSAERPKGSFSTLEIQRTEQGDSAMYLCASSHSGRSSYQHFGDGTRLSIL.

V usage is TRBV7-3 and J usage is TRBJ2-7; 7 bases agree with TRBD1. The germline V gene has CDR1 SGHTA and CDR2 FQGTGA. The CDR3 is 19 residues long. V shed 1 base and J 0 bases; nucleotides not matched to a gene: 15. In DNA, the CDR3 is TGTGCCAGCAGCTTAAGGGAGTGGGGGACAGTTATTAGCTCCTACGAGCAGTACTTC. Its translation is CASSLREWGTVISSYEQYF.

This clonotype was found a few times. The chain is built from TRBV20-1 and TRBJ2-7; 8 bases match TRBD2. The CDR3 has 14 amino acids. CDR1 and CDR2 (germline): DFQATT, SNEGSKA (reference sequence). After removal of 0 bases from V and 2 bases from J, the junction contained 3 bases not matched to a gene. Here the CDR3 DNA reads TGCAGTGCTAGAGAGCGGGGGGAAACCTACGAGCAGTACTTC. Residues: CSARERGETYEQYF.